This T cell receptor beta chain was retrieved from a study of PD-1 blockade in classical Hodgkin lymphoma. Study observations and caveats: Undefined causes, possibly disease activity or prior therapy, underlie the repertoire differences. Relapsed/refractory patients reportedly had lower baseline diversity than newly diagnosed patients.

Regarding this clone: Its antigen is undetermined.

The germline V gene has CDR1 LNHDA and CDR2 SQIVND (reference sequence). Trimming took off 2 bases at V and 0 bases at J, with 19 bases between the two ends. There are 18 residues in the CDR3. Every patient experienced relapse after autologous stem cell transplantation, and brentuximab vedotin exposure varied. Libraries were prepared by immunoSEQ multiplex PCR; TCRdb keeps only in-frame clonotypes and omits some of them. The sample contains approximately 100,000 clones, roughly 91% of which appear only once. The sequencing used peripheral blood mononuclear cells (PBMCs), collected before the second cycle of nivolumab. The sequence came from a human donor with classical Hodgkin lymphoma. V is TRBV19 and J is TRBJ1-1, with D maybe TRBD1 (5 bases). CDR3 region: CASSIMDIGGALNTEAFF. CDR3 bases: TGTGCCAGTAGTATAATGGACATCGGGGGTGCTTTGAACACTGAAGCTTTCTTT.